One and the same sample provided the 15 T cell receptor beta chains below, sequenced in a study of blood T cell repertoires in COVID-19. TCRdb keeps only in-frame clones here, not all; method: immunoSEQ multiplex PCR. Of some 17,000 clones listed, about four fifths were seen once; the top ten hold roughly 9.6%. The sample taken for sequencing was peripheral blood. Source of these receptors: a man at least 80 years old with acute or convalescent COVID-19.

The V and J genes are TRBV7-2 and TRBJ1-1, with a possible D match to TRBD1 (5 bases). This CDR3 has 13 residues. Per germline, CDR1 SGHTA and CDR2 FQGNSA. Trimming pared 5 bases from V and 3 bases from J, leaving 10 bases between. The CDR3 DNA follows: TGTGCCAGCAGCACGCAGGGTTACACTGAAGCTTTCTTT. It translates to CASSTQGYTEAFF.

The J gene is TRBJ1-2, the V gene TRBV2, with D possibly being TRBD1 (6 bases). CDR3 length: 14 residues. Trimming stripped 7 bases from V and 8 bases from J, with 20 bases between. Germline V gene lookup returns CDR1 SNHLY and CDR2 FYNNEI. The CDR3 is CASTNLLRTAGYTF. The DNA for the CDR3 is TGTGCCAGCACCAACTTACTAAGGACAGCGGGCTACACCTTC.

CDR3 DNA: TGTGCCAGCAGTTTATCCGGTGGTGGCAGGTCGAACACTGAAGCTTTCTTT. Its translation is CASSLSGGGRSNTEAFF. The J gene is TRBJ1-1, the V gene TRBV27; unclear D gene. The V end lost 0 bases, the J end lost 1 base, and 15 bases lay between the germline ends. Per germline, CDR1 MNHEY and CDR2 SMNVEV (reference sequence). There are 17 residues in the CDR3.

The genes are TRBV6-1 and TRBJ1-1; the D is unclear. The CDR3 is 13 residues long. V was trimmed by 2 bases and J by 4 bases, leaving 8 bases between them. Germline V gene sequence: CDR1 MNHNS, CDR2 SASEGT. The CDR3 region is CASSEIFRTEAFF. CDR3 coding DNA: TGTGCCAGCAGTGAAATATTTCGCACTGAAGCTTTCTTT.

This clone occurred once. V is TRBV6-1 and J is TRBJ2-7; the match to TRBD1 covers 11 bases. The trim removed 0 bases at V and 1 base at J, leaving 2 bases unmatched. The CDR3 is 16 residues long. The germline CDR1 and CDR2 sequences are MNHNS and SASEGT. CDR3 protein: CASSEAGTGGSYEQYF. The CDR3 DNA reads TGTGCCAGCAGTGAAGCGGGGACAGGGGGATCCTACGAGCAGTACTTC.

This clone showed up just a few times. The V gene is TRBV19, the J gene TRBJ1-1, with 8 bases matching TRBD1. CDR1 is LNHDA and CDR2 is SQIVND in the germline V gene (reference sequence). The CDR3 runs to 14 residues. Unmatched junction bases numbered 5, after V lost 3 bases and J lost 5 bases. CDR3 amino acids: CASSIRTGGTEAFF. The CDR3 coding sequence is TGTGCCAGTAGTATTAGAACAGGGGGAACTGAAGCTTTCTTT.

The chain links TRBV6-6 to TRBJ2-1; 11 positions match TRBD2. J gave up 10 bases and V 6 bases, and 8 bases lay outside the gene matches. Germline assignment: CDR1 MNHNY and CDR2 SVGAGI (reference sequence). CDR3 length: 14 amino acids. For the CDR3, the DNA is TGTGCCAGCAGGACTAGCGGGAATTCGGGAGAGCAGTTCTTC. Amino acid sequence: CASRTSGNSGEQFF.

The chain combines TRBV4-3 with TRBJ1-2; D call uncertain. CDR1 and CDR2 (germline): LGHNA, YSLEER. Trimming took off 2 bases at V and 4 bases at J, with 11 bases between the two ends. CDR3 length: 14 residues. Here the CDR3 reads CASSQSLASYGYTF. CDR3 bases: TGCGCCAGCAGCCAAAGTTTAGCAAGCTATGGCTACACCTTC.

This sequence joins TRBV5-8 and TRBJ2-7, with D possibly matching TRBD1 (5 bases). V shed 4 bases and J shed 0 bases, with 17 bases lying between them. The CDR3 consists of 16 residues. CDR1 is SGHTS, CDR2 YDEGEE, per germline. CDR3 nucleotides: TGTGCCAGCAGCCGAAATTCAGGGATTAACTCCTACGAGCAGTACTTC. Amino acids: CASSRNSGINSYEQYF.

This clone has just one count. This sequence joins TRBV3-1 (or the pseudogene TRBV3-2) and TRBJ2-1, with a tentative D call TRBD2 (5 bases). Germline values: CDR1 LGHDT, CDR2 YNNKEL (reference sequence). The V and J ends lost 0 bases and 10 bases respectively, with 16 bases between them. This CDR3 contains 15 residues. CDR3 DNA: TGTGCCAGCAGCCAAGACCCGACTCCAAAGCGGGAGCAGTTCTTC. It codes for CASSQDPTPKREQFF.

CDR3 in DNA: TGTGCCAGCAGCTCGAGCGGGATTTCCTACGAGCAGTACTTC. Encoded protein: CASSSSGISYEQYF. The chain links TRBV7-9 to TRBJ2-7, with 7 bases lining up with TRBD2. CDR3 length: 14 amino acids. The germline V gene encodes CDR1 SEHNR and CDR2 FQNEAQ (reference sequence). V trimming: 4 bases; J trimming: 1 base; junction bases outside the gene matches: 4. Based on the CDR3 plus reference TRBV7-9 and TRBJ2-7, the full variable domain is DTGVSQNPRHKITKRGQNVTFRCDPISEHNRLYWYRQTLGQGPEFLTYFQNEAQLEKSRLLSDRFSAERPKGSFSTLEIQRTEQGDSAMYLCASSSSGISYEQYFGPGTRLTVT.

V is TRBV6-5 and J is TRBJ1-3, with D uncertain. V was trimmed by 4 bases and J by 0 bases, leaving 10 bases between them. This CDR3 region has 15 residues. CDR1 and CDR2 (germline): MNHEY, SVGAGI. CDR3 DNA: TGTGCCAGCAGTTCCAACCTAGACTCTGGAAACACCATATATTTT. This encodes CASSSNLDSGNTIYF.

A few counts support this clone. The CDR3 region is CASSMAPVGNQPQHF. The CDR3 coding sequence is TGTGCCAGCAGCATGGCCCCGGTTGGCAATCAGCCCCAGCATTTT. The gene calls are TRBV5-5 and TRBJ1-5; D uncertain. The CDR3 runs to 15 residues. Germline V gives CDR1 SGHKS, CDR2 YYEKEE (reference sequence). The V end was cut by 4 bases, the J end by 2 bases, with 13 bases between. Combining the CDR3 with reference TRBV5-5 and TRBJ1-5 gives the whole variable domain DAGVTQSPTHLIKTRGQQVTLRCSPISGHKSVSWYQQVLGQGPQFIFQYYEKEERGRGNFPDRFSARQFPNYSSELNVNALLLGDSALYLCASSMAPVGNQPQHFGDGTRLSIL.

V and J are TRBV18 and TRBJ1-5; TRBD1 matches at 7 bases. Germline CDR1 reads KGHSH; CDR2 reads LQKENI. The CDR3 covers 15 residues. J was trimmed by 3 bases and V by 5 bases; bases with no gene match: 7. DNA for the CDR3: TGTGCCAGCTCATCCTGGGGACAGCCCAATCAGCCCCAGCATTTT. Its translation is CASSSWGQPNQPQHF.

The table lists this clone with a few counts. This chain uses TRBV5-1 with TRBJ2-1; 10 nucleotides align to TRBD1. V shed 4 bases and J 8 bases; nucleotides not matched to a gene: 12. Germline V gives CDR1 SGHRS, CDR2 YFSETQ. This CDR3 contains 16 residues. For the CDR3, the DNA is TGCGCCAGCAGCAAGGGACAGGGGACGCTCTATGATGAGCAGTTCTTC. It encodes CASSKGQGTLYDEQFF.